Below are 21 T cell receptor beta chains sequenced from a single sample in a study of immune heterogeneity within non-small cell lung tumors. The authors amplified TCR beta CDR3 by multiplex PCR with 32 V and 13 J primers. MiXCR was run by TCRdb on the multiplex PCR reads, yielding one entry per CDR3 protein. This sample has under 35,000 distinct CDR3 sequences, with more than 25% found just once. With 600 ng used per sample, the template was genomic DNA from bulk tumor. From each primary tumor, several far-apart biopsies were obtained during surgery. Their non-small cell lung cancer was newly diagnosed and untreated, and the patients underwent curative surgery. Source material: lung tumor tissue. These receptors originate from a man aged 35 to 55 with non-small cell lung cancer.

This clonotype occurred a few times. The chain carries TRBV15 and TRBJ2-1; no clear D gene. The CDR3 covers 12 residues. Germline-derived CDR1 and CDR2 are LNHNV and YYDKDF (reference sequence). V shed 1 base and J shed 4 bases, with 2 bases lying between them. CDR3 nucleotides: TGTGCCACCAGCAGAGTTTACAATGAGCAGTTCTTC. The encoded protein is CATSRVYNEQFF.

This clonotype was detected only a few times. The rearrangement links TRBV2 to TRBJ1-3; D perhaps matches TRBD1 (6 bases). With 4 bases removed from V and 2 bases from J, the gap between germline ends came to 9 bases. CDR1 is SNHLY, CDR2 FYNNEI, per germline. This CDR3 has 14 residues. The CDR3 DNA follows: TGTGCCAGCAGTGGGGGGCAGCCTGGAAACACCATATATTTT. It yields the protein CASSGGQPGNTIYF.

In its sample, this clonotype was seen once. This sequence may be a read error, since a much larger clone differs from it by one base. V is TRBV19 and J is TRBJ1-2; 8 nucleotides align to TRBD1. Germline V gene lookup returns CDR1 LNHDA and CDR2 SQIVND (reference sequence). CDR3 size: 18 residues. J was trimmed by 0 bases and V by 9 bases; bases with no gene match: 18. CDR3 sequence (DNA): TGTGCCAGCAATTCAGGGGGCCAAATCCTCCGCTCTAACTATGGCTACACCTTC. This translates into CASNSGGQILRSNYGYTF.

As concerns this clonotype: Here the CDR3 omits its conserved ending phenylalanine or tryptophan, so a read error is the likely source. The rearrangement joins TRBV6-5 to TRBJ1-1, with a weak D call TRBD1 (5 bases). Trimming stripped 2 bases from V and 2 bases from J, with 15 bases between. Germline CDR1 is MNHEY and CDR2 is SVGAGI. The CDR3 spans 16 residues. DNA of the CDR3: TGTGCCAGCAGTTACGACCCGACAGCTAGAAACACTGAAGCTTTCTCT. It encodes CASSYDPTARNTEAFS.

This clonotype has only a few counts. The chain carries TRBV7-9 and TRBJ2-7; 11 nucleotides match TRBD2. CDR3 size: 16 residues. Germline lookup yields CDR1 SEHNR and CDR2 FQNEAQ (reference sequence). J was trimmed by 3 bases and V by 4 bases; bases with no gene match: 8. The CDR3 DNA sequence: TGTGCCAGCAGCTCCCGACTAGCGGGGCCAATCTACGAGCAGTACTTC. This encodes CASSSRLAGPIYEQYF.

This clonotype has just a few counts. The chain joins TRBV9 to TRBJ2-1; 11 positions match TRBD2. V shed 4 bases and J 4 bases; nucleotides not matched to a gene: 7. The length of the CDR3 is 16 residues. Germline values: CDR1 SGDLS, CDR2 YYNGEE. CDR3 protein: CASSISGRGNYNEQFF. CDR3 sequence (DNA): TGTGCCAGCAGCATTAGCGGGAGGGGGAATTACAATGAGCAGTTCTTC.

The chain joins TRBV9 to TRBJ1-1; D gene uncertain. The CDR3 sequence is 15 residues long. With 0 bases removed from V and 1 base from J, the gap between germline ends came to 10 bases. Germline CDR1 is SGDLS and CDR2 is YYNGEE. The CDR3 nucleotides are TGTGCCAGCAGCGTAGTGGCCGGAGGGAACACTGAAGCTTTCTTT. Translating it yields CASSVVAGGNTEAFF.

The chain employs TRBV14 and TRBJ1-1; D might be TRBD1 (5 bases). Germline V lookup: CDR1 SGHDN, CDR2 FVKESK. This CDR3 has 11 amino acids. V lost 11 bases to trimming and J lost 4 bases, with 11 bases between them. The CDR3 spells CASGGGTEAFF. CDR3 bases: TGTGCCTCTGGGGGGGGCACTGAAGCTTTCTTT.

V gene TRBV14 combines with J gene TRBJ1-6, with 7 bases lining up with TRBD1. Germline loops: CDR1 SGHDN, CDR2 FVKESK. This CDR3 has 14 amino acids. Trimming at V came to 4 bases and at J to 8 bases, leaving 5 bases not matched to a gene. The CDR3 region has the DNA TGTGCCAGCAGCCGAGGGGGCCGGTATTCACCCCTCCACTTT. Encoded protein: CASSRGGRYSPLHF.

This clonotype was counted a few times. This rearrangement joins TRBV6-5 to TRBJ2-1; possible D gene TRBD1, 5 bases. The germline V gene has CDR1 MNHEY and CDR2 SVGAGI. The CDR3 spans 17 residues. Trimming shortened V by 0 bases and J by 4 bases, and 16 bases separated the two germline ends. The CDR3: CASSYSGLTGIYNEQFF. CDR3 coding DNA: TGTGCCAGCAGTTACTCGGGGCTAACAGGAATATACAATGAGCAGTTCTTC.

About this clonotype: As the CDR3 is not closed by the conserved phenylalanine or tryptophan, this likely results from a read error. The chain combines TRBV20-1 with TRBJ2-7; the D is unclear. Trimming removed 1 base at V and 9 bases at J, with 16 bases between. The CDR3 runs 13 residues. The germline V gene encodes CDR1 DFQATT and CDR2 SNEGSKA (reference sequence). CDR3 sequence: CSARVDASGGQYS. CDR3 in DNA: TGCAGTGCTAGAGTGGACGCTTCGGGCGGGCAGTACTCC.

This clonotype appeared many times. The chain combines TRBV18 with TRBJ2-7; 8 nucleotides agree with TRBD2. Germline assignment: CDR1 KGHSH and CDR2 LQKENI. V trimming: 6 bases; J trimming: 6 bases; junction bases outside the gene matches: 4. CDR3 length equals 12 residues. CDR3 in DNA: TGTGCCAGCTCCACCGGGGGGGGCGAGCAGTACTTC. Protein: CASSTGGGEQYF.

This clonotype showed up many times. The chain is built from TRBV5-1 and TRBJ2-7; tentatively, D is TRBD2 (6 bases). The CDR3 is 14 residues long. Trimming shortened V by 4 bases and J by 6 bases, and 17 bases separated the two germline ends. In germline, CDR1 is SGHRS, CDR2 YFSETQ. CDR3 sequence reads: CASSTGGGSGEQYF. The CDR3 DNA follows: TGCGCCAGCAGCACCGGGGGTGGATCCGGCGAGCAGTACTTC.

The rearrangement joins TRBV6-1 to TRBJ2-6; 7 nucleotides agree with TRBD1. Germline loops: CDR1 MNHNS, CDR2 SASEGT. This CDR3 has 14 amino acids. The V segment lost 7 bases and the J segment 2 bases; nucleotides outside the gene matches: 2. In DNA form, the CDR3 reads TGTGCCAGCACGGGACAGACTGGGGCCAACGTCCTGACTTTC. This codes for CASTGQTGANVLTF.

This clonotype counts as medium-sized (0.01 to 0.1%). This sequence joins TRBV7-9 and TRBJ1-2; D gene ambiguous. Germline CDR1 is SEHNR and CDR2 is FQNEAQ (reference sequence). The length of the CDR3 is 14 residues. Trimming took off 2 bases at V and 2 bases at J, with 9 bases between the two ends. The CDR3 region has the DNA TGTGCCAGCAGCTTAAGCATGATCAACTATGGCTACACCTTC. Translation: CASSLSMINYGYTF.

A word on this clonotype: At one boundary the junction diverges from the germline segment, which might be a read error. The chain uses TRBV12-3 or TRBV12-4 and TRBJ1-3; D might be TRBD1 (5 bases). The CDR3 covers 13 residues. The CDR3 sequence: CDSGAGTGNTIYF. The CDR3 DNA sequence: TGTGACAGCGGGGCGGGTACTGGAAACACCATATATTTT.

The genes are TRBV7-6 and TRBJ2-7, with D tentatively TRBD1 or TRBD2 (5 bases each). In germline, CDR1 is SGHVS, CDR2 FNYEAQ. Trimming removed 5 bases from V and 3 bases from J, with 11 bases in between. This CDR3 contains 13 residues. The CDR3 nucleotides read TGTGCCAGCAGCACGGGACGGCACTACGAGCAGTACTTC. It codes for CASSTGRHYEQYF.

The chain uses TRBV16 and TRBJ1-5; no clear D. Trimming took 4 bases from V and 7 from J, leaving 8 bases between them. Per the germline V gene, CDR1 is KGHSY and CDR2 is FQNENV. The CDR3 length is 12 residues. The CDR3 here is CASSPPLQPQHF. The CDR3 DNA sequence: TGTGCCAGCAGCCCCCCGTTGCAGCCCCAGCATTTT.

The sample holds many counts of this clonotype. The V and J genes are TRBV12-3 or TRBV12-4 and TRBJ2-6; 9 bases map to TRBD1. This CDR3 is built from 18 residues. V was pared by 6 bases and J by 0 bases, with 9 bases of the junction left unmatched. The CDR3 here is CASSEQWTGASGANVLTF. The DNA of the CDR3 is TGTGCCAGCAGCGAACAGTGGACAGGGGCCTCTGGGGCCAACGTCCTGACTTTC.

This clonotype was observed a handful of times. Here the CDR3 DNA reads TGTGCCAGCAGCCCCCCTCCCGGGACCTCCTACGAGCAGTACTTC. It specifies CASSPPPGTSYEQYF. The genes are TRBV7-8 and TRBJ2-7, with D perhaps TRBD1 or TRBD2 (5 bases each). Germline V gives CDR1 SGHVS, CDR2 FQNEAQ. CDR3 length: 15 amino acids. Trimming took 5 bases from V and 0 from J, leaving 14 bases between them.

This clonotype turned up a few times. The CDR3 DNA reads as TGTGCCAGCAGCTCAACCCCAACGTCGGACACTGAAGCTTTCTTT. Translation: CASSSTPTSDTEAFF. J is TRBJ1-1 and V is TRBV11-2; the D is unclear. The CDR3 contains 15 residues. Trimming took 4 bases from V and 3 from J, leaving 15 bases between them. CDR1 is SGHAT and CDR2 is FQNNGV in the germline V gene.